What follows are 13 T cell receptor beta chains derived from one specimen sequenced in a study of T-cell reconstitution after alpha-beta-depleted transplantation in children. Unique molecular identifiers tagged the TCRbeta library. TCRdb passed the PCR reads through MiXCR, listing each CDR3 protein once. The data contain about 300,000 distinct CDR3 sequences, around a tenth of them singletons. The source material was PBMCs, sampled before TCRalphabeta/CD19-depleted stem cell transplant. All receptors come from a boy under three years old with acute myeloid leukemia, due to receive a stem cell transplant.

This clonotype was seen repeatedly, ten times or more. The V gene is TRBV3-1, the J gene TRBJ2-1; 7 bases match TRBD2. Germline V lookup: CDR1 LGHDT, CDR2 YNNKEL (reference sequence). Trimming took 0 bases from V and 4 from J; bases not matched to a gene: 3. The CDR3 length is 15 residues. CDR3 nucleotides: TGTGCCAGCAGCCAAGAAGGACTAGGATACAATGAGCAGTTCTTC. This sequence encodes CASSQEGLGYNEQFF.

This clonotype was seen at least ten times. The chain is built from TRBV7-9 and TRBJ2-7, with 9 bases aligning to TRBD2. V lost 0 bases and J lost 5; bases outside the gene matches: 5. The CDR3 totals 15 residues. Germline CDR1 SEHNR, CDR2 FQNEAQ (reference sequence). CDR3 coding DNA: TGTGCCAGCAGCTTAGCGGGGTTAGCGGGAGACGAGCAGTACTTC. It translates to CASSLAGLAGDEQYF.

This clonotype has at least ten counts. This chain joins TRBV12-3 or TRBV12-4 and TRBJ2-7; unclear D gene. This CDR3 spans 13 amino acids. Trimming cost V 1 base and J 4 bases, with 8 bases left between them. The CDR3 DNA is TGTGCCAGCAGTTTAGGGCACTTATACGAGCAGTACTTC. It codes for CASSLGHLYEQYF.

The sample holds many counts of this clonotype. CDR3 loop: CSAPQEKLFF. DNA for the CDR3: TGCAGTGCCCCCCAGGAAAAACTGTTTTTT. The rearrangement uses TRBV20-1 and TRBJ1-4, with no clear D. This CDR3 is built from 10 residues. Trimming took off 6 bases at V and 8 bases at J, with 7 bases between the two ends. The V gene's germline CDR1 is DFQATT and CDR2 SNEGSKA (reference sequence).

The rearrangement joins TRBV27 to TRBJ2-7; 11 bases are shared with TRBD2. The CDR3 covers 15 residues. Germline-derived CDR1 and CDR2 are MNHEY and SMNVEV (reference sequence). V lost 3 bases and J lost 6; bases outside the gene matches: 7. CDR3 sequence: CASSFRLAGGGEQYF. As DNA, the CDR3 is TGTGCCAGCAGTTTTCGGCTAGCGGGAGGAGGCGAGCAGTACTTC.

CDR3 amino acids: CASGPRLADHTGELFF. As DNA, the CDR3 is TGTGCTAGTGGTCCCCGACTAGCGGACCACACCGGGGAGCTGTTTTTT. The chain is built from TRBV12-5 and TRBJ2-2, with TRBD2 matching 9 bases. CDR1 and CDR2 from the germline V gene are LGHNT and FRNRAP. V was pared by 5 bases and J by 3 bases, with 7 bases of the junction left unmatched. There are 16 residues in the CDR3.

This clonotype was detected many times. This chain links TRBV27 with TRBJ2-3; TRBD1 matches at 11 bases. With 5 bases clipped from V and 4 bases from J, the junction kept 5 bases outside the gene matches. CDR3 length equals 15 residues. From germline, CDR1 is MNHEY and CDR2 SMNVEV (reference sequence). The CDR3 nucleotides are TGTGCCAGCAGTCGACCGGGACAGGGGGCAGATACGCAGTATTTT. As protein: CASSRPGQGADTQYF.

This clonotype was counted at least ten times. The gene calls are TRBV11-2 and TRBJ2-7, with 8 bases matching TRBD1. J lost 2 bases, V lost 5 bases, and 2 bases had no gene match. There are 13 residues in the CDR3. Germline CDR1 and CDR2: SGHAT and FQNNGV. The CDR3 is CASSVQGAYEQYF. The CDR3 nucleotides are TGTGCCAGCAGCGTACAGGGGGCCTACGAGCAGTACTTC.

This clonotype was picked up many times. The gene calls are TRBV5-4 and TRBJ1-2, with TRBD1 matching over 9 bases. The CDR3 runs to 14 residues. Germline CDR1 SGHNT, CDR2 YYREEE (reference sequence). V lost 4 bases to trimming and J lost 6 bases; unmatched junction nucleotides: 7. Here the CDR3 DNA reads TGTGCCAGCAGCCTTGGCCGGACAGGGGATGGCTACACCTTC. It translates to CASSLGRTGDGYTF.

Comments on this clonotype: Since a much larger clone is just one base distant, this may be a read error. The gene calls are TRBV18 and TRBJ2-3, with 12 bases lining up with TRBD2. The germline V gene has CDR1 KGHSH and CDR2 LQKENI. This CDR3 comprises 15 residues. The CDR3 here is CASCVTSGGPDTKYF. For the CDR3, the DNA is TGTGCCAGCTGCGTGACTAGCGGGGGCCCAGATACGAAGTATTTT.

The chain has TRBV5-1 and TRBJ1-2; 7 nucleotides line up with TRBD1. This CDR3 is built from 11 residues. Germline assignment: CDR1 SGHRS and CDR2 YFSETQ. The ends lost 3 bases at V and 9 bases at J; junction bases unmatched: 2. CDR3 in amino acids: CASSSGQSYTF. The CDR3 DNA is TGCGCCAGCAGCTCGGGACAGAGCTACACCTTC. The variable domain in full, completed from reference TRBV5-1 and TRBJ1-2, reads KAGVTQTPRYLIKTRGQQVTLSCSPISGHRSVSWYQQTPGQGLQFLFEYFSETQRNKGNFPGRFSGRQFSNSRSEMNVSTLELGDSALYLCASSSGQSYTFGSGTRLTVV.

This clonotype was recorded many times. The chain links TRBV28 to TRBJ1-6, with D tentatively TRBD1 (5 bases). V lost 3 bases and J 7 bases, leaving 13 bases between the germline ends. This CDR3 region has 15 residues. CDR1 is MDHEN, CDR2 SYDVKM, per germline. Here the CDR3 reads CASSLGTVGNSPLHF. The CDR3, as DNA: TGTGCCAGCAGTTTGGGGACTGTGGGGAATTCACCCCTCCACTTT.

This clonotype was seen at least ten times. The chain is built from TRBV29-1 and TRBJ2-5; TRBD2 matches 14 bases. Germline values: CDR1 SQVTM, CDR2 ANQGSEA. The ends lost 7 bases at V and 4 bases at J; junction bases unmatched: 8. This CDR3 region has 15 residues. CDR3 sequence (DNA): TGCAGCGCTGCGGGACTAGCGGGAGCTGGAGAGACCCAGTACTTC. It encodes CSAAGLAGAGETQYF. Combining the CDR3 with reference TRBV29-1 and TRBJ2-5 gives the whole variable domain SAVISQKPSRDICQRGTSLTIQCQVDSQVTMMFWYRQQPGQSLTLIATANQGSEATYESGFVIDKFPISRPNLTFSTLTVSNMSPEDSSIYLCSAAGLAGAGETQYFGPGTRLLVL.